What follows is one TCR beta chain and its context. This same CDR3 is encoded by further DNA sequences in the sample. This sample is part of a study of blood T cell repertoires in COVID-19. Clones were sequenced by immunoSEQ multiplex PCR, and TCRdb holds only the in-frame ones, with some missing. The sample carries fewer than 250,000 clones, almost 90% recorded once. The ends lost 0 bases at V and 0 bases at J; junction bases unmatched: 2. This CDR3 region has 15 residues. CDR1 LNHNV and CDR2 YYDKDF come from the germline V gene (reference sequence). The specimen sequenced was PBMCs or T cells enriched from blood (not recorded which). The receptor was derived from a woman in her forties or fifties with acute COVID-19. This sequence joins TRBV15 and TRBJ2-7; 7 bases line up with TRBD1. In nucleotides, the CDR3 is TGTGCCACCAGCAGAGATGGGGACAGCTCCTACGAGCAGTACTTC. This encodes CATSRDGDSSYEQYF. Variable domain in full (rest from reference TRBV15 and TRBJ2-7): DAMVIQNPRYQVTQFGKPVTLSCSQTLNHNVMYWYQQKSSQAPKLLFHYYDKDFNNEADTPDNFQSRRPNTSFCFLDIRSPGLGDTAMYLCATSRDGDSSYEQYFGPGTRLTVT.